Listed below are T cell receptor beta chains from one sample, sequenced in a study of T cell repertoires in cytomegalovirus infection. TCRdb recomputed calls from the reads with MiXCR, one row per CDR3 protein. Of tens of thousands of distinct CDR3 sequences listed, 33% were seen once; the top ten hold about three quarters. These TCRs' antigens remain unknown. Sequencing input: PBMCs, sequenced either directly or after in vitro stimulation (not recorded which). These receptors came from a human donor in good health (CMV status not recorded). Some clones in this sample may be carry-over from other donors' samples. Both conserved end residues are part of each CDR3. Fields, in order: J gene, clone size, D gene, V gene, CDR3 DNA, CDR3 protein. A D gene is named only where the DNA matches it firmly. The listing skips clone size in some rows; elsewhere it reads once, few, many or a size class.

TRBJ2-3 | many | TRBD2 | TRBV5-1 | TGCGCCAGCAGCTCGGGACTAGGGAGCACAGATACGCAGTATTTT | CASSSGLGSTDTQYF
TRBJ1-3 | many | . | TRBV12-3/TRBV12-4 | TGTGCCAGCAGCTATGGACGGCCGGGAAACACCATATATTTT | CASSYGRPGNTIYF
TRBJ2-2 | . | . | TRBV12-3/TRBV12-4 | TGTGCCAGCAGTTTAGGGCAGGGCGGGGGCCCCACCGGGGAGCTGTTTTTT | CASSLGQGGGPTGELFF
TRBJ1-1 | . | TRBD1 | TRBV27 | TGTGCCAGCAGAAGACAGGGAACAGGTGAGGCTTTCTTT | CASRRQGTGEAFF
TRBJ2-5 | few | . | TRBV7-8 | TGTGCCAGCAGCTTAGACGGACTGGGAACGGAGACCCAGTACTTC | CASSLDGLGTETQYF
TRBJ1-1 | few | TRBD1 | TRBV6-2/TRBV6-3 | TGTGCCAGCAGCCCCCAATACAGGGGAGAGGGGATGAACACTGAAGCTTTCTTT | CASSPQYRGEGMNTEAFF
TRBJ1-1 | . | . | TRBV4-1 | TGCGCCAGCAGCCAAGGTCCGGACACTGAAGCTTTCTTT | CASSQGPDTEAFF
TRBJ2-5 | once | . | TRBV6-5 | TGTGCCAGCGGAAGGAACCCCCCCCAGTACTTC | CASGRNPPQYF
TRBJ1-1 | many | . | TRBV7-9 | TGTGCCAGCAGCCCCTTGGGAATGAACACTGAAGCTTTCTTT | CASSPLGMNTEAFF
TRBJ1-3 | . | . | TRBV7-2 | TGTGCCAGCACCTTGCGATCCGGAAACACCATATATTTT | CASTLRSGNTIYF
TRBJ1-5 | . | . | TRBV18 | TGTGCCAGCTCAAACACAGGGAATGGCAATCAGCCCCAGCATTTT | CASSNTGNGNQPQHF
TRBJ2-1 | . | TRBD1 | TRBV12-3/TRBV12-4 | TGTGCCAGCAGTCCCCGACAGGGGCTCTACAATGAGCAGTTCTTC | CASSPRQGLYNEQFF
TRBJ1-3 | many | TRBD1 | TRBV19 | TGTGCCAGTAGTAAGGGACAGGGTGGACTTGGAAACACCATATATTTT | CASSKGQGGLGNTIYF
TRBJ2-3 | . | . | TRBV20-1 | TGCAGCTCGAGGAGCAGCTTCGCAGATACGCAGTATTTT | CSSRSSFADTQYF
TRBJ2-1 | . | TRBD1 | TRBV20-1 | TGCAGTGCGACTCCCCCGGGACAGGCGAGAAATGAGCAGTTCTTC | CSATPPGQARNEQFF
TRBJ2-1 | few | TRBD1 | TRBV7-9 | TGTGCCAGCGGACAGGGGCCGTACAATGAGCAGTTCTTC | CASGQGPYNEQFF
TRBJ2-4 | . | . | TRBV27 | TGTGCCAGCAGGATGGGGGCTACCCTATCTCCTTTAGCCAAAAACATTCAGTACTTC | CASRMGATLSPLAKNIQYF
TRBJ1-5 | few | . | TRBV28 | TGTGCCAGCAGTTTACTGCAGGTCGGCAATCAGCCCCAGCATTTT | CASSLLQVGNQPQHF
TRBJ1-4 | . | . | TRBV6-1 | TGTGCCAGCAGGTCGAAAGAAAAACTGTTTTTT | CASRSKEKLFF
TRBJ2-7 | . | . | TRBV27 | TGTGCCAGCAGTTTTCTCAGGGAAGGGTACGAGCAGTACTTC | CASSFLREGYEQYF
TRBJ1-3 | many | . | TRBV7-2 | TGTGCCAGCAGCTCTCCCGCTGTTGGAAACACCATATATTTT | CASSSPAVGNTIYF
TRBJ1-5 | . | . | TRBV4-1 | TGCGCCAGCAGCCAAGAAGTGTGGGCGGGCCAGCCCCAGCATTTT | CASSQEVWAGQPQHF
TRBJ1-5 | large | . | TRBV28 | TGTGCCAGCAGTTTATTAGCCTTGGGAAGCAATCAGCCCCAGCATTTT | CASSLLALGSNQPQHF
TRBJ2-7 | . | TRBD1 | TRBV7-9 | TGTGCCAGCAGCTCCGGACAGGGCTTCTACGAGCAGTACTTC | CASSSGQGFYEQYF
TRBJ1-5 | . | . | TRBV27 | TGTGCCAGCAGTTTGAGTAGGCCCCAGCATTTT | CASSLSRPQHF